The 2 T cell receptor beta chains presented below share a single source sample, sequenced in a study of cytotoxic CD8 clonotypes in ibrutinib-treated CLL. Repertoires were generated with immunoSEQ multiplex PCR, while TCRdb's copy carries only in-frame clones and drops some. The sample comprises hundreds of thousands of clones, approximately 80% of which are singletons, and about 6.7% rests with the top ten. The input for sequencing was PBMCs, taken before ibrutinib treatment. All receptors derive from a human donor with chronic lymphocytic leukemia.

This clone was recorded once. The CDR3 DNA reads TGTGCCAGCAGTTTATGGGCGGGAGGGGTCCAATACGAGCAGTACTTC. Translated, it gives CASSLWAGGVQYEQYF. This chain links TRBV28 with TRBJ2-7; 9 nucleotides align to TRBD2. The CDR3 extends over 16 amino acids. Per germline, CDR1 MDHEN and CDR2 SYDVKM. Germline trimming cut 0 bases from V and 4 bases from J; bases unmatched to any gene: 7. The whole variable domain, filled in from reference TRBV28 and TRBJ2-7, reads DVKVTQSSRYLVKRTGEKVFLECVQDMDHENMFWYRQDPGLGLRLIYFSYDVKMKEKGDIPEGYSVSREKKERFSLILESASTNQTSMYLCASSLWAGGVQYEQYFGPGTRLTVT.

This chain joins TRBV9 and TRBJ2-1, with D hard to call. The CDR3 contains 15 residues. With 0 bases removed from V and 0 bases from J, the gap between germline ends came to 7 bases. The germline gives CDR1 SGDLS, CDR2 YYNGEE. CDR3 DNA: TGTGCCAGCAGCGTAGGGGCTAGCTCCTACAATGAGCAGTTCTTC. This translates into CASSVGASSYNEQFF.